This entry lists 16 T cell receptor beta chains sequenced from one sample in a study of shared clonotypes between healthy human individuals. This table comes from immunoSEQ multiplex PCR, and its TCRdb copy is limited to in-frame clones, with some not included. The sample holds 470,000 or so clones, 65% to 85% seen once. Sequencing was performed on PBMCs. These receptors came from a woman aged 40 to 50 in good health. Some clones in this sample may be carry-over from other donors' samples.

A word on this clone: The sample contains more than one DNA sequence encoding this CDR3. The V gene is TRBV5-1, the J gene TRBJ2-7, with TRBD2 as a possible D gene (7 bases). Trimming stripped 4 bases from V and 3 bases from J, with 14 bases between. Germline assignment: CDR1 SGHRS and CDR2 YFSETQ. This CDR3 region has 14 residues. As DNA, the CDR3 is TGCGCCAGCAGCCTGACGGGGGGCGGCTACGAGCAGTACTTC. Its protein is CASSLTGGGYEQYF.

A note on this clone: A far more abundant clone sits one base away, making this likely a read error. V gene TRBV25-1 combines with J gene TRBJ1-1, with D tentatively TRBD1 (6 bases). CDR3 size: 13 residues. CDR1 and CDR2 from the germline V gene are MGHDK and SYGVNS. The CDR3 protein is CTSSPRGNTEAFF. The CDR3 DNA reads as TGTACCAGCAGTCCCAGGGGGAACACTGAAGCTTTCTTT. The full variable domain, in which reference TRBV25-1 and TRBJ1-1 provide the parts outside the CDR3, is EADIYQTPRYLVIGTGKKITLECSQTMGHDKMYWYQQDPGMELHLIHYSYGVNSTEKGDLSSESTVSRIRTEHFPLTLESARPSHTSQYLCTSSPRGNTEAFFGQGTRLTVV.

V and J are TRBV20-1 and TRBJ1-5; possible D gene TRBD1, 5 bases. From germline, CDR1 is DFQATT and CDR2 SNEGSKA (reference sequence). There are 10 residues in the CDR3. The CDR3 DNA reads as TGCGGGGGGGGCAATCAGCCCCAGCATTTT. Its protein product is CGGGNQPQHF.

CDR3 loop: CASSQRIGVVPNYGYTF. CDR3 coding DNA: TGTGCCAGCAGCCAACGAATCGGTGTGGTCCCTAACTATGGCTACACCTTC. The chain couples TRBV7-2 to TRBJ1-2, with unresolved D. Deletions cut 5 bases from V and 0 bases from J, with 19 bases between. The germline V gene has CDR1 SGHTA and CDR2 FQGNSA. The CDR3 has 17 residues.

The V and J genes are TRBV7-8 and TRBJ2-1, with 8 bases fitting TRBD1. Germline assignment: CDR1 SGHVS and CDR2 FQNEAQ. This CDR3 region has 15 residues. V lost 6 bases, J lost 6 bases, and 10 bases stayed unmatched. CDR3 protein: CASSYSRGPGNEQFF. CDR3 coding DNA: TGTGCCAGCAGTTATTCCAGGGGGCCGGGCAATGAGCAGTTCTTC. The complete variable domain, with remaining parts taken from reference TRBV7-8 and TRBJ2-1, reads GAGVSQSPRYKVAKRGQDVALRCDPISGHVSLFWYQQALGQGPEFLTYFQNEAQLDKSGLPSDRFFAERPEGSVSTLKIQRTQQEDSAVYLCASSYSRGPGNEQFFGPGTRLTVL.

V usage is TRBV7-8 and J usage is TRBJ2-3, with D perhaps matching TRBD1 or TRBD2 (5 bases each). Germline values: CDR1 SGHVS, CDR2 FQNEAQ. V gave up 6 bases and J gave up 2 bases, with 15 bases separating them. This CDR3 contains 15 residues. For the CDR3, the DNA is TGTGCCAGCAGGTCTATGGGGACGAACACAGATACGCAGTATTTT. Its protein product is CASRSMGTNTDTQYF.

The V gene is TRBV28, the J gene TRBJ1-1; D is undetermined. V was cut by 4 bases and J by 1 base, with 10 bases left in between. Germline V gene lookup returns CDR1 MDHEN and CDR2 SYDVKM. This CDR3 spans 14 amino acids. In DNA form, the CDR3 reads TGTGCCAGCAGTTCCGACGGATCGAACACTGAAGCTTTCTTT. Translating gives CASSSDGSNTEAFF.

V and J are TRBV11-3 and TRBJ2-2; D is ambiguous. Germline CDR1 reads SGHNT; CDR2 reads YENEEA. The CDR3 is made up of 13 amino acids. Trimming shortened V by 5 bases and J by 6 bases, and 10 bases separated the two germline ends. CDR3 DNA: TGTGCCAGCAGCCCGAGATCGTCCGGGGAGCTGTTTTTT. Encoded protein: CASSPRSSGELFF.

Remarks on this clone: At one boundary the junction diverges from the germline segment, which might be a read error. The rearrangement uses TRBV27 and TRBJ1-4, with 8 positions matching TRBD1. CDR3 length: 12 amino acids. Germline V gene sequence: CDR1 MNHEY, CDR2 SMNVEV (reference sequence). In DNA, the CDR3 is TGCGACCGCGGACAGGGAGATGAAAAACTGTTTTTT. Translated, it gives CDRGQGDEKLFF.

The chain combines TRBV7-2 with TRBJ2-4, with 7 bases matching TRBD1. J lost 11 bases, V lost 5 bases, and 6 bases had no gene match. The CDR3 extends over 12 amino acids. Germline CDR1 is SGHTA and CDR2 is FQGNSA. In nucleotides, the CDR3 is TGTGCCAGCAGCCAGGACCAGGGGGTTCAGTACTTC. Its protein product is CASSQDQGVQYF.

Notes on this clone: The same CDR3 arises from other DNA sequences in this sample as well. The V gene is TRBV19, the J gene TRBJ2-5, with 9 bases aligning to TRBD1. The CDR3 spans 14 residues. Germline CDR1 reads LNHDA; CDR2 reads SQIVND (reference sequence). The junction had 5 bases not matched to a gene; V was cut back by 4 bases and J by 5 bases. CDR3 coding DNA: TGTGCCAGTAGTACGGGGACAGGGACGGAGACCCAGTACTTC. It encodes CASSTGTGTETQYF.

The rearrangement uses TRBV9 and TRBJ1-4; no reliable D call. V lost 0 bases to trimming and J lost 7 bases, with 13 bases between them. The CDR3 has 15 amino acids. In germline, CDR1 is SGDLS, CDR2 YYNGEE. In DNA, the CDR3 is TGTGCCAGCAGCGTAGGTCTCCGGTGGGGTGAAAAACTGTTTTTT. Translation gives CASSVGLRWGEKLFF.

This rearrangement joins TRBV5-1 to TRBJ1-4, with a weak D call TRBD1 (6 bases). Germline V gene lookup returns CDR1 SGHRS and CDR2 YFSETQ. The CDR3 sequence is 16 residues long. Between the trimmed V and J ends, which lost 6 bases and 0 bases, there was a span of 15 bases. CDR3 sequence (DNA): TGCGCCAGCAAGAGACAGGCCCCTCCAACTAATGAAAAACTGTTTTTT. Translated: CASKRQAPPTNEKLFF.

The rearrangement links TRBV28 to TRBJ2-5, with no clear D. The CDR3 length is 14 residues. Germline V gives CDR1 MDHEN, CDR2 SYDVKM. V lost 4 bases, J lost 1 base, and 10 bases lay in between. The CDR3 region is CASSSGTFQETQYF. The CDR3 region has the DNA TGTGCCAGCAGTTCTGGCACCTTCCAAGAGACCCAGTACTTC.

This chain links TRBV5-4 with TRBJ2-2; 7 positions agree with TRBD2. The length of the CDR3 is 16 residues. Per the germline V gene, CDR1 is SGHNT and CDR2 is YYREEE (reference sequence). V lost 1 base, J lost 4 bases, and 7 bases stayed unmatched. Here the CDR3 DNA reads TGTGCCAGCAGCTTGCCTGCGGGAGCCGTCACCGGGGAGCTGTTTTTT. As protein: CASSLPAGAVTGELFF.

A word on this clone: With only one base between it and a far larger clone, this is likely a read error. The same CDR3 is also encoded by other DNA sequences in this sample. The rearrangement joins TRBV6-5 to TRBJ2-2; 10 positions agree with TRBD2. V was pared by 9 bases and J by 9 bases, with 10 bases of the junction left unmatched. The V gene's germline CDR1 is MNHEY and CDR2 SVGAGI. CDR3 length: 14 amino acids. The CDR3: CASSDLAGARELFF. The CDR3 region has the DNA TGTGCCAGTAGTGATCTAGCGGGGGCGAGGGAGCTGTTTTTT.